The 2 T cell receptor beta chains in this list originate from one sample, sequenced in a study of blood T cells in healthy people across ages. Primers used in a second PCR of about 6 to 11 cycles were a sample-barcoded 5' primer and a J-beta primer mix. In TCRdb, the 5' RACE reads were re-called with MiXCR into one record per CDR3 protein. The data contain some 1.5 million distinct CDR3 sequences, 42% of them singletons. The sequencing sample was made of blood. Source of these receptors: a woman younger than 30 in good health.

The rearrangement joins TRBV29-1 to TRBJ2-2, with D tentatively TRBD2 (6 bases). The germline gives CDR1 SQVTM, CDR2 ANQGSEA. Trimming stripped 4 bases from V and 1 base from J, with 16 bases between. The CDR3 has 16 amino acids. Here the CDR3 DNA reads TGCAGCGTTGGCCGGGGAGGTTCTAAGAACACCGGGGAGCTGTTTTTT. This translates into CSVGRGGSKNTGELFF.

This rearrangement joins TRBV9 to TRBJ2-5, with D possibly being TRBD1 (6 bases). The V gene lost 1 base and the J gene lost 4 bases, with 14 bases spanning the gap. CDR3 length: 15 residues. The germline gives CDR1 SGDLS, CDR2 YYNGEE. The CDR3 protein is CASSVLGAKLETQYF. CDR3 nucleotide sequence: TGTGCCAGCAGCGTATTGGGGGCAAAACTAGAGACCCAGTACTTC.